This TCR beta chain is from a study of T-cell memory formation after mild COVID-19. Study-level points and caveats: Pre-infection memory held some responding clones, suggesting pre-existing cross-reactive T cells responded.

This clonotype was seen a few times. What it binds is not known. TCRdb processed the 5' RACE reads anew with MiXCR; each CDR3 protein has one entry. Among about 210,000 distinct CDR3 sequences, around 25% were seen once, and the ten largest hold about an eighth. Material: PBMCs or a T cell subset sorted from them (not recorded which). The source is an adult woman who had mild COVID-19 (a few samples of this study predate the infection). Cell type and time point are not known.

The chain's CDR3 is CSVRGTGGNYGYTF. CDR3 in DNA: TGCAGCGTTCGGGGGACAGGGGGAAACTATGGCTACACCTTC. The V call is TRBV29-1, the J call TRBJ1-2; 11 positions match TRBD1. The CDR3 is 14 amino acids. The trim removed 5 bases at V and 2 bases at J, leaving 4 bases unmatched. CDR1 and CDR2 (germline): SQVTM, ANQGSEA. Using reference TRBV29-1 and TRBJ1-2 for the parts outside the CDR3, the full variable domain is SAVISQKPSRDICQRGTSLTIQCQVDSQVTMMFWYRQQPGQSLTLIATANQGSEATYESGFVIDKFPISRPNLTFSTLTVSNMSPEDSSIYLCSVRGTGGNYGYTFGSGTRLTVV.